Each of the 4 T cell receptor beta chains below was sequenced from the same sample in a study of T-cell reconstitution after alpha-beta-depleted transplantation in children. For TCRbeta, the library was prepared with unique molecular identifiers. One entry per CDR3 protein results from TCRdb running MiXCR on the PCR reads. The sample carries roughly 500,000 distinct CDR3 sequences, over 25% recorded once. Sequenced material: PBMCs from the stem cell graft donor, taken from the stem cell graft. The receptors originated from a human donor who donated a stem cell graft to a child with aplastic anemia.

The chain links TRBV12-3 or TRBV12-4 to TRBJ2-1; 7 bases map to TRBD2. With 0 bases clipped from V and 4 bases from J, the junction kept 6 bases outside the gene matches. The CDR3 length is 16 residues. The CDR3 nucleotides read TGTGCCAGCAGTTTAGCGTGGGGGGGGTTTTACAATGAGCAGTTCTTC. This sequence encodes CASSLAWGGFYNEQFF.

The rearrangement links TRBV20-1 to TRBJ2-1; TRBD2 aligns across 7 bases. Germline V lookup: CDR1 DFQATT, CDR2 SNEGSKA (reference sequence). This CDR3 contains 17 residues. Losses at the gene ends were 0 bases for V and 0 bases for J; bases not matched to a gene: 8. The CDR3 coding sequence is TGCAGTGCTAGAGATAAAAGCGGGGCCAGCTCCTACAATGAGCAGTTCTTC. This codes for CSARDKSGASSYNEQFF.

The V and J genes are TRBV20-1 and TRBJ2-7; D is unclear. V was shortened by 0 bases and J by 1 base, with 7 bases between the two germline ends. This CDR3 has 13 amino acids. Per the germline V gene, CDR1 is DFQATT and CDR2 is SNEGSKA (reference sequence). This chain's CDR3 is CSARDPRSYEQYV. The CDR3 bases are TGCAGTGCTAGAGATCCCCGATCCTACGAGCAGTACGTC.

In its sample, this clonotype was seen a few times. The V gene is TRBV28, the J gene TRBJ2-7; D ambiguous. V lost 6 bases to trimming and J lost 3 bases, with 9 bases between them. This CDR3 region has 12 residues. CDR1 is MDHEN, CDR2 SYDVKM, per germline. This CDR3 reads CASSERSYEQYF. The CDR3, as DNA: TGTGCCAGCAGCGAACGAAGCTACGAGCAGTACTTC.